This TCR beta chain was obtained from a study of CD8 T cells in Susac syndrome. Trimming left V 1 base short and J 7 bases short, with 16 bases between. The CDR3 is made up of 16 amino acids. Germline V gives CDR1 LGHDT, CDR2 YNNKEL (reference sequence). RNA was extracted with the RNeasy kit, and a quantity of roughly 0.5 to 1 ug was reverse transcribed using random hexamers. TCRdb reprocessed the immunoSEQ multiplex PCR reads via MiXCR and lists one record per CDR3 protein. This table has around 280,000 distinct CDR3 sequences, about 85% appearing once. Sequenced: CD8+ T cells from PBMCs. The receptor comes from a human donor with multiple sclerosis. The chain carries TRBV3-1 and TRBJ2-2; D uncertain. CDR3 coding DNA: TGTGCCAGCAGCCAAGGAACAGCCGGTGTGGTCGGGGAGCTGTTTTTT. Protein sequence: CASSQGTAGVVGELFF.